This TCR beta chain was recorded in a study of blood T cell repertoires in COVID-19. Across the whole study: Sites across the United States, Italy and Spain contributed samples from acute and convalescent COVID-19. Sample material is recorded as cDNA or gDNA derived from T cells, B-cell-depleted T cells, or PBMCs.

In the authors' methods: Estimated nucleated cell counts came from reference gene primer amplification. Clones were read by immunoSEQ multiplex PCR, and TCRdb kept only the in-frame ones, dropping some. The D gene and trimming were derived from the DNA, and the V and J assignments and clone size from that table. The sample records some 230,000 clones, 70% to 90% being singletons. J lost 5 bases, V lost 4 bases, and 3 bases had no gene match. Looked up from germline, CDR1 is SGHRS and CDR2 is YFSETQ. This CDR3 spans 14 amino acids. This receptor was obtained from a man aged 45-60 years who had recovered from COVID-19. J is TRBJ2-7 and V is TRBV5-1; 13 bases map to TRBD2. Sequenced input: peripheral blood. DNA for the CDR3: TGCGCCAGCAGCCGGACTAGCGGGAGCGACGAGCAGTACTTC. Translation gives CASSRTSGSDEQYF. The full variable domain, in which reference TRBV5-1 and TRBJ2-7 provide the parts outside the CDR3, is KAGVTQTPRYLIKTRGQQVTLSCSPISGHRSVSWYQQTPGQGLQFLFEYFSETQRNKGNFPGRFSGRQFSNSRSEMNVSTLELGDSALYLCASSRTSGSDEQYFGPGTRLTVT.